Each of the 13 T cell receptor beta chains below was sequenced from the same sample in a study of T cell responses to AZD1222 COVID-19 vaccine. The assay was immunoSEQ multiplex PCR, and TCRdb's table has in-frame clones only and misses some. This table holds 85,000 to 130,000 clones, 93% found once. The material was peripheral blood, obtained on day 0 of AZD1222 vaccination. These receptor sequences come from an adult in good health.

J is TRBJ2-2 and V is TRBV7-3; D is unresolved. The CDR3 spans 13 residues. The germline gives CDR1 SGHTA, CDR2 FQGTGA. V lost 4 bases, J lost 11 bases, and 14 bases lay in between. The CDR3 bases are TGTGCCAGCAGCTCCCCTCCCCCGTCAGAGCTGTTTTTT. Protein sequence: CASSSPPPSELFF.

The chain recombines TRBV10-3 with TRBJ1-2, with 8 nucleotides matching TRBD1. Losses at the gene ends were 3 bases for V and 4 bases for J; bases not matched to a gene: 1. From germline, CDR1 is ENHRY and CDR2 SYGVKD. The CDR3 runs 13 residues. DNA for the CDR3: TGTGCCATCAGTGACAGGGGGCGCTATGGCTACACCTTC. Translating gives CAISDRGRYGYTF.

As to this clone: Other DNA sequences of this sample code for an identical CDR3. The chain employs TRBV4-2 and TRBJ1-2, with TRBD1 as a possible D gene (6 bases). The V gene lost 0 bases and the J gene lost 4 bases, with 9 bases spanning the gap. Germline loops: CDR1 LGHNA, CDR2 YNFKEQ. The CDR3 contains 14 residues. The CDR3 loop reads CASSQEGAVYGYTF. The CDR3, as DNA: TGTGCCAGCAGCCAAGAGGGGGCCGTCTATGGCTACACCTTC.

The CDR3 reads CASRRTGGGNGYTF. Written as DNA, the CDR3 is TGTGCCAGCAGAAGGACAGGGGGGGGAAATGGCTACACCTTC. The V gene is TRBV6-5, the J gene TRBJ1-2; TRBD1 aligns across 10 bases. CDR1 and CDR2 (germline): MNHEY, SVGAGI. The CDR3 totals 14 residues. The ends lost 6 bases at V and 6 bases at J; junction bases unmatched: 7.

The chain is built from TRBV7-9 and TRBJ2-3, with a weak D call TRBD1 (5 bases). The CDR3 runs to 14 residues. From germline, CDR1 is SEHNR and CDR2 FQNEAQ (reference sequence). Trimming took 10 bases from V and 6 from J, leaving 20 bases between them. Here the CDR3 DNA reads TGTGCCACCGTGGGGCCGATCCTGGCGGATACGCAGTATTTT. It specifies CATVGPILADTQYF.

This chain links TRBV28 with TRBJ1-5; D not resolved. In germline, CDR1 is MDHEN, CDR2 SYDVKM. V lost 5 bases and J 3 bases, leaving 8 bases between the germline ends. This CDR3 is built from 13 residues. The chain's CDR3 is CASSPRLNQPQHF. In DNA form, the CDR3 reads TGTGCCAGCAGTCCCCGGCTCAATCAGCCCCAGCATTTT.

The chain recombines TRBV19 with TRBJ2-5; possible D gene TRBD1, 5 bases. The germline V and J ends were trimmed by 4 bases and 8 bases, with 17 bases remaining between them. The germline gives CDR1 LNHDA, CDR2 SQIVND (reference sequence). There are 14 residues in the CDR3. CDR3 sequence (DNA): TGTGCCAGTAGTAGGCAGGGCACCCGAGGAACCCAGTACTTC. Protein sequence: CASSRQGTRGTQYF.

The gene calls are TRBV28 and TRBJ2-3, with TRBD2 matching over 13 bases. The germline V gene has CDR1 MDHEN and CDR2 SYDVKM. The CDR3 is 17 amino acids. J lost 2 bases, V lost 3 bases, and 5 bases had no gene match. Written as DNA, the CDR3 is TGTGCCAGCAGTTTCCGGACTAGCGGGAGAGTCACAGATACGCAGTATTTT. This gives the protein CASSFRTSGRVTDTQYF.

V and J are TRBV6-5 and TRBJ2-5, with D unclear. Germline V CDR1 and CDR2: MNHEY, SVGAGI. This CDR3 has 15 residues. V was pared by 5 bases and J by 5 bases, with 18 bases between. This CDR3 is CASSITWASGETQYF. DNA of the CDR3: TGTGCCAGCAGTATCACATGGGCCTCTGGGGAGACCCAGTACTTC.

The chain is built from TRBV18 and TRBJ1-1; D not certain. Trimming shortened V by 0 bases and J by 6 bases, and 5 bases separated the two germline ends. The germline V gene encodes CDR1 KGHSH and CDR2 LQKENI. CDR3 size: 12 residues. The CDR3 is CASSPPVAEAFF. In DNA, the CDR3 is TGTGCCAGCTCACCACCGGTCGCTGAAGCTTTCTTT.

The chain is built from TRBV9 and TRBJ2-5; possible D gene TRBD1, 6 bases. Germline V gene sequence: CDR1 SGDLS, CDR2 YYNGEE. The CDR3 extends over 17 amino acids. Trimming cost V 0 bases and J 2 bases, with 17 bases left between them. The CDR3 nucleotides read TGTGCCAGCAGCGTAGGAGCCTCAGGGGCCGCTCAAGAGACCCAGTACTTC. Encoded protein: CASSVGASGAAQETQYF. The whole variable domain, remainder taken from reference TRBV9 and TRBJ2-5, is DSGVTQTPKHLITATGQRVTLRCSPRSGDLSVYWYQQSLDQGLQFLIQYYNGEERAKGNILERFSAQQFPDLHSELNLSSLELGDSALYFCASSVGASGAAQETQYFGPGTRLLVL.

The genes are TRBV18 and TRBJ1-1, with D possibly TRBD1 on 6 matching bases. This CDR3 spans 17 amino acids. The germline V gene encodes CDR1 KGHSH and CDR2 LQKENI. V shed 3 bases and J shed 4 bases, with 21 bases lying between them. CDR3 sequence: CASSPGTRGRPSTEAFF. CDR3 nucleotide sequence: TGTGCCAGCTCACCCGGCACCCGGGGGCGACCCAGCACTGAAGCTTTCTTT.

The gene calls are TRBV19 and TRBJ1-5, with TRBD1 identical over 8 bases. CDR3 length equals 15 residues. V shed 5 bases, J shed 5 bases, and the junction held 8 bases outside the gene matches. Germline V gives CDR1 LNHDA, CDR2 SQIVND (reference sequence). The CDR3 DNA is TGTGCCAGTAGTTGGTTTGACAGGGGTGATCAGCCCCAGCATTTT. Its protein product is CASSWFDRGDQPQHF.